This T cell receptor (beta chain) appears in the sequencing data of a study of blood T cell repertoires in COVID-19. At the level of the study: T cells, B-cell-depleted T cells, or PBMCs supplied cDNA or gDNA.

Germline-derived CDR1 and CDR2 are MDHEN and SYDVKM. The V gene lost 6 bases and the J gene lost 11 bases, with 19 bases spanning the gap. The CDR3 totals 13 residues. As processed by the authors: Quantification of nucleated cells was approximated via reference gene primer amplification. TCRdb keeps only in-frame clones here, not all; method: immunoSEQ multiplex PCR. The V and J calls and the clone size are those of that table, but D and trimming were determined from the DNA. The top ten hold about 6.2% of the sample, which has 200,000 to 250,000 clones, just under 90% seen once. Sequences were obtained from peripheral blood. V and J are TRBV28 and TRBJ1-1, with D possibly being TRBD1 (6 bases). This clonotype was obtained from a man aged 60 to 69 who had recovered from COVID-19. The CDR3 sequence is CASSGGGLPSAFF. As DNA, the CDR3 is TGTGCCAGCAGCGGGGGGGGCCTTCCTTCGGCTTTCTTT.